The source of this TCR beta chain is a study of cytomegalovirus exposure and HLA in healthy donors. Study-wide results and caveats: High specificity and sensitivity for cytomegalovirus status were reported for the classifier. Researchers reported in a later analysis that a missense DCLRE1C variant was tied to TCR beta V- and J-gene trimming. Owing to their indistinguishability, certain V segments, notably TRBV6-2 and TRBV6-3, were excluded. Most subjects' HLA-A and HLA-B alleles were reportedly predicted from TCR beta sequences.

The PCR ran on 60 Vbeta and 13 Jbeta primers. Repertoires were generated with immunoSEQ multiplex PCR, while TCRdb's copy carries only in-frame clones and drops some. This table has around 130,000 clones, more than 80% appearing once. J was trimmed by 6 bases and V by 1 base; bases with no gene match: 3. Germline CDR1 is LNHDA and CDR2 is SQIVND (reference sequence). The CDR3 is 15 amino acids. As concerns this clone: The antigen is not known.

This sequence joins TRBV19 and TRBJ2-1, with 10 bases lining up with TRBD2. What was sequenced was PBMCs. This clonotype was sampled from a woman aged 25 to 39 in good health and CMV-seropositive. The CDR3 nucleotides read TGTGCCAGTAGTATAGGGGCTAGCGGGGGCAATGAGCAGTTCTTC. The encoded protein is CASSIGASGGNEQFF.